The source of this T cell receptor (beta chain) is a study of T cell responses to AZD1222 COVID-19 vaccine. Overall study context: Pooling covered second doses at about 4 or about 12 weeks. Broader study findings: Breadth and depth of Spike-specific TCRs rose after two AZD1222 doses.

About this clone itself: The antigen is not known.

Only in-frame clones appear in the TCRdb table, and some are missing; sequencing was by immunoSEQ multiplex PCR. Of fewer than 110,000 clones listed, about 90% were seen once; the top ten hold 20% to 25%. The germline V gene has CDR1 SGHRS and CDR2 YFSETQ. The CDR3 length is 13 residues. Trimming cost V 5 bases and J 2 bases, with 8 bases left between them. J is TRBJ2-1 and V is TRBV5-1; D unresolved. This clonotype was obtained from an adult in good health. The specimen comprised peripheral blood, sampled on day 0 of AZD1222 vaccination. The CDR3 DNA is TGCGCCAGCAGGGCAGCGACCTACAATGAGCAGTTCTTC. Protein: CASRAATYNEQFF.